A selection of T cell receptor beta chains follows, all from one sample in a study of blood T cells in healthy people across ages. TCRdb fed the 5' RACE reads into MiXCR, producing one record per CDR3 protein. The sample holds 800,000 to 950,000 distinct CDR3 sequences, roughly 43% seen once. The sample comprised blood. The receptors stem from a man aged 25 to 45 in good health. Each CDR3 is given without its conserved first and last residue. Expanded clones are given a class, and other clones once, few, many or no size at all.

TRBV20-1	.	TRBJ1-2	SASVAGGGYT
TRBV5-1	few	TRBJ1-2	ATQGSFGYGYT
TRBV27	.	TRBJ2-2	ASSKIGIFPGELF
TRBV4-2	few	TRBJ2-3	ASSQDLLGDTQY
TRBV9	few	TRBJ1-6	ASSAGGSYSPLH
TRBV20-1	.	TRBJ1-5	SARRLDGIPNQPQH
TRBV7-2	.	TRBJ2-5	ASTPTLETQY
TRBV6-5	many	TRBJ2-7	ASSYTSSGTGSYEQY
TRBV12-3/TRBV12-4	.	TRBJ1-5	ASAPTGMGQPQH
TRBV6-5	many	TRBJ2-1	ASSRGNEQF
TRBV20-1	.	TRBJ2-3	SARQDSGTGTDTQY
TRBV12-5	.	TRBJ2-7	ASGHQGTGYEQY
TRBV10-3	.	TRBJ1-5	AIRQGQGDQPQH
TRBV7-9	few	TRBJ2-7	ASSLLDSGYEQY
TRBV5-1	.	TRBJ2-5	ASSLEGLRETQY
TRBV7-9	.	TRBJ1-1	AGSREGLKAF
TRBV20-1	.	.	SARERALFLSEQY